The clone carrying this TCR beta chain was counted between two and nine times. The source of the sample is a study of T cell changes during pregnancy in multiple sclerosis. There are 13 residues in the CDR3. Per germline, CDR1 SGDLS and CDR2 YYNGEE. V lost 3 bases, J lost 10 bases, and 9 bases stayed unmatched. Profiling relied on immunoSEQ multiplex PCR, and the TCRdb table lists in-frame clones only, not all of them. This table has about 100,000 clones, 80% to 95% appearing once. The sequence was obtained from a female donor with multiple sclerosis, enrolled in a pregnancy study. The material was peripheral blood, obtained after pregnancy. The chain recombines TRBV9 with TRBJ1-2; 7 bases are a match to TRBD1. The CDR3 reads CASSASQGVDYTF. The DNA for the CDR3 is TGTGCCAGCAGCGCCTCGCAGGGGGTGGACTACACCTTC.